The TCR beta chain described here comes from a study of T-cell memory formation after mild COVID-19 (dated by TCRdb to about 2021). About the study as a whole: TCR sequence clusters from the two donors were largely donor specific. T-cell clones expanding and contracting after mild COVID-19 in a couple of donors were tracked by longitudinal TCRalpha and TCRbeta repertoire sequencing. The cohort comprised two young, previously healthy adult volunteers, one female and one male. General conclusions and limits of the study: Only two mild cases were covered by the study, and larger cohorts that include severe cases with pre-infection samples were considered necessary. From day 15 to 85, contracting clones showed balanced CD4/CD8 phenotypes, whereas a second wave of clones that expanded from day 15 to 37 leaned towards CD4+. SARS-CoV-2 specificity was not confirmed for the second-wave clones peaking on day 37. Some responding clones were detected in pre-infection memory, suggesting pre-existing cross-reactive memory T cells joined the SARS-CoV-2 response. Contracting CD4+ clones were found mainly in CM and EM memory subsets, while CD8+ clones were enriched in EMRA.

There are a few counts of this clonotype. This receptor's antigen is unknown. One base away there is no much larger clone; base qualities are not given. Sequences SGHTA (CDR1) and FQGNSA (CDR2) are obtained from the germline V gene. Trimming costs V 6 bases and J 2 bases, and their ends lie 16 bases apart. From its cysteine to its phenylalanine, the CDR3 spans 15 amino acids. Just CDR3 DNA is preserved here, 45 bases in frame from base 1. TCRdb records Illumina NovaSeq 6000 as the sequencer. TCRalpha and TCRbeta cDNA libraries were constructed by 5'RACE with constant-segment primers, with sample barcodes and unique molecular identifiers being introduced. Trizol reagent was used to extract RNA from every sample. Library amplification was performed in two PCR steps, and a second sample barcode and Illumina TruSeq adapters were introduced in the second step. Sequencing of libraries was performed on an Illumina NovaSeq with 2 x 150 bp paired-end reads. The authors' analysis ran thus. With migec v1.2.7, reads were demultiplexed and then collapsed into UMI-guided consensus sequences. Using mixcr v2.1.11, the UMI consensuses were aligned to TRA and TRB V and J templates and assembled into clonotypes. Expanded or contracted clonotypes were those called significant by both edgeR and NoisET, with noise models trained on biological replicates. edgeR calls used a false discovery rate-adjusted p below 0.01 and a log2 fold-change threshold of 1. As an exploratory analysis of dynamics, max-normalized trajectories of the 1000 most abundant clonotypes were examined with PCA combined with hierarchical clustering. Each responding clone was given a CD4 or CD8 phenotype based on the CD4+ and CD8+ repertoires, which had been sequenced separately. TCRdb reworked the public reads: Q25 trimming with fastp, MiXCR clone assembly, productive beta chains retained. Rows merge per CDR3 protein into single entries with the most common DNA and genes. The V and J calls and clone size are TCRdb's, not the authors'. The sample table contains 250,000 to 300,000 distinct CDR3 sequences; only one count was recorded for 15% to 20% of them. The top ten clonotypes cover around 23% of the sample.

Ficoll-Paque density gradient centrifugation was the method used to isolate PBMCs. Material for sequencing was PBMCs or a T cell subset sorted from them (not recorded which). The source is a man between 18 and 29 years old who had mild COVID-19 (a few samples of this study predate the infection). The sample titles of this study are shuffled in the database, so cell type and time point are left out; the donor was told from shared clones. This chain joins TRBV7-2 to TRBJ2-5; the D segment cannot be called with confidence. The sequenced DNA: TGTGCCAGCAGTCATAAGGCAGGAGTTCAAGAGACCCAGTACTTC. This yields the protein CASSHKAGVQETQYF.